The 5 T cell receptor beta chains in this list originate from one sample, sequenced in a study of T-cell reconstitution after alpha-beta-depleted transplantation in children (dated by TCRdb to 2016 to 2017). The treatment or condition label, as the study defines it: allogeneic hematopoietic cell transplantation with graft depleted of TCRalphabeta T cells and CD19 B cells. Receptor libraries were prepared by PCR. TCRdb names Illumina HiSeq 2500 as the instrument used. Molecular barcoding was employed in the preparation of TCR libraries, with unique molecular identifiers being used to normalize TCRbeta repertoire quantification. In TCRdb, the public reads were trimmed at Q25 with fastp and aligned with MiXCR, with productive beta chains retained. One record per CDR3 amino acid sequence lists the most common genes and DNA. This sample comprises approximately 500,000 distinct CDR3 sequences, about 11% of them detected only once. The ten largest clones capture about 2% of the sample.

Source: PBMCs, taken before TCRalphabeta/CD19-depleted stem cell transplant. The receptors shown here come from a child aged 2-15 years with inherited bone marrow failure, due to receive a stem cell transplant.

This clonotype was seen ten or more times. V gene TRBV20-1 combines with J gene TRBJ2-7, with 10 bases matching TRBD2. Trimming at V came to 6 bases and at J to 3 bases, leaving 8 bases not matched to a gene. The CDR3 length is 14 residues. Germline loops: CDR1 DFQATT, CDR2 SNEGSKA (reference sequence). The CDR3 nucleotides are TGCAGTGCGCCGCTAGCGGGAGAGTTCTACGAGCAGTACTTC. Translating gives CSAPLAGEFYEQYF.

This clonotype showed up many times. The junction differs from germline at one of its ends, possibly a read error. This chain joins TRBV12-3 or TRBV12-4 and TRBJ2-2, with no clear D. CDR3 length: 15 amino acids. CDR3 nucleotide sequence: TGTGCCAGCAGTTTCGGAGCTCCGAAGACCGGGGAGCTGTTTTTT. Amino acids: CASSFGAPKTGELFF.

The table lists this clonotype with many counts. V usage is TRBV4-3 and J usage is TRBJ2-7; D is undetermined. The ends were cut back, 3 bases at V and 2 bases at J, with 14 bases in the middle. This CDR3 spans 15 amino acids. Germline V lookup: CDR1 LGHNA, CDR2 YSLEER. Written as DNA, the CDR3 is TGCGCCAGCAGCCAGGATGTTAGCCGGGCCTACGAGCAGTACTTC. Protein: CASSQDVSRAYEQYF.

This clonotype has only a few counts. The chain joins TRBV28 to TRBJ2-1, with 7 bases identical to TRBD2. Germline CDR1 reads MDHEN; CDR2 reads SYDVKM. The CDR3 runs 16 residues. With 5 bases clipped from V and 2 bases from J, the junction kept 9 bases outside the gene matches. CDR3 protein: CASSLWRENPYNEQFF. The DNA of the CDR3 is TGTGCCAGCAGTCTCTGGCGGGAGAACCCCTACAATGAGCAGTTCTTC.

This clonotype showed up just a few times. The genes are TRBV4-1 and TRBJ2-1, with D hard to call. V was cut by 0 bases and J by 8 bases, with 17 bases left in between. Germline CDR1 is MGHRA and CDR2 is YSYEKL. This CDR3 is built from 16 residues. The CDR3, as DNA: TGCGCCAGCAGCCAAGATCTTAGGACGCAATTCGATGAGCAGTTCTTC. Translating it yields CASSQDLRTQFDEQFF.